This is a list of T cell receptor beta chains from one sample in a study of chemoradiotherapy in HPV16-positive cancers. The table came from immunoSEQ multiplex PCR; TCRdb's copy has only in-frame clones and leaves some out. The sample has 2,800 or so clones, 75% to 80% seen once. Specimen collection occurred from a patient who underwent chemoradiotherapy. These receptors all stem from a human donor with HPV-associated anogenital cancer. Both conserved end residues are part of each CDR3. Each record gives: V gene, J gene, clone size, D gene, CDR3 DNA, CDR3 protein. The D gene is left open where the match is weak. Size values are once, few and many counts, or a class for expanded clones, and some rows have none.

v_gene: TRBV7-9
j_gene: TRBJ2-7
abundance: -
d_gene: -
CDR3nt: TGTGCCAGTGAGGACATCTCCTACGAGCAGTACTTC
CDR3aa: CASEDISYEQYF

v_gene: TRBV19
j_gene: TRBJ1-1
abundance: -
d_gene: -
CDR3nt: TGTGCCAGTAGTATAGACGCCCGGGCCCTTGAAGCTTTCTTT
CDR3aa: CASSIDARALEAFF

v_gene: TRBV5-6
j_gene: TRBJ2-2
abundance: -
d_gene: -
CDR3nt: TGTGCCAGCAGCTTGGCGCCAGGGAACACCGGGGAGCTGTTTTTT
CDR3aa: CASSLAPGNTGELFF

v_gene: TRBV5-5
j_gene: TRBJ2-1
abundance: -
d_gene: -
CDR3nt: TGTGCCAGCACGGTCCAGATCTCCTACAATGAGCAGTTCTTC
CDR3aa: CASTVQISYNEQFF

v_gene: TRBV5-6
j_gene: TRBJ2-5
abundance: -
d_gene: TRBD2
CDR3nt: TGTGCCAGCAGCTTGGCCTGGGCGGGGGGGCATGAGACCCAGTACTTC
CDR3aa: CASSLAWAGGHETQYF

v_gene: TRBV19
j_gene: TRBJ2-2
abundance: -
d_gene: TRBD1
CDR3nt: TGTGCCAGTAGTCCTGTGACAGGGGGAGTGTCCGGGGAGCTGTTTTTT
CDR3aa: CASSPVTGGVSGELFF

v_gene: TRBV5-1
j_gene: TRBJ2-1
abundance: -
d_gene: -
CDR3nt: TGCGCCAGCAGCCGGGTGGCAGGGGCGACCTACAATGAGCAGTTCTTC
CDR3aa: CASSRVAGATYNEQFF

v_gene: TRBV4-3
j_gene: TRBJ2-7
abundance: -
d_gene: -
CDR3nt: TGCGCCAGCAGCCAAGATACCTCTGTTTACGAGCAGTACTTC
CDR3aa: CASSQDTSVYEQYF

v_gene: TRBV5-1
j_gene: TRBJ1-4
abundance: -
d_gene: -
CDR3nt: TGCGCCAGCAGCTTGGAACGGGGCAATGAAAAACTGTTTTTT
CDR3aa: CASSLERGNEKLFF

v_gene: TRBV19
j_gene: TRBJ2-2
abundance: -
d_gene: -
CDR3nt: TGTGCCAGTACCTTCATGGGGCGCGGGAACACCGGGGAGCTGTTTTTT
CDR3aa: CASTFMGRGNTGELFF

v_gene: TRBV6-1
j_gene: TRBJ1-5
abundance: -
d_gene: -
CDR3nt: TGTGCCAGCAGTGCCGGGACCGCCAGCAATCAGCCCCAGCATTTT
CDR3aa: CASSAGTASNQPQHF

v_gene: TRBV11-2
j_gene: TRBJ1-2
abundance: -
d_gene: -
CDR3nt: TGTGCCAGTAACCCAACCCAGGGGAGAAACTATGGCTACACCTTC
CDR3aa: CASNPTQGRNYGYTF

v_gene: TRBV9
j_gene: TRBJ2-6
abundance: -
d_gene: -
CDR3nt: TGTGCCAGCAGCGCCCAGTGGACTGGGGCCAACGTCCTGACTTTC
CDR3aa: CASSAQWTGANVLTF

v_gene: TRBV29-1
j_gene: TRBJ2-1
abundance: -
d_gene: TRBD1
CDR3nt: TGCAGCGTTGAGAGTGGGGGGACAGGGACCGCCAATGAGCAGTTCTTC
CDR3aa: CSVESGGTGTANEQFF

v_gene: TRBV19
j_gene: TRBJ2-2
abundance: -
d_gene: TRBD2
CDR3nt: TGTGCCAGTAGTCTCGGGACTAGCGACGGGGAGCTGTTTTTT
CDR3aa: CASSLGTSDGELFF

v_gene: TRBV4-2
j_gene: TRBJ2-3
abundance: -
d_gene: -
CDR3nt: TGTGCCAGCAGCCAAGGCCGCGCGCCGGATACGCAGTATTTT
CDR3aa: CASSQGRAPDTQYF

v_gene: TRBV14
j_gene: TRBJ2-3
abundance: -
d_gene: TRBD1
CDR3nt: TGTGCCAGCAGCCCCCTCGGACAGGGAGGTTCAGATACGCAGTATTTT
CDR3aa: CASSPLGQGGSDTQYF

v_gene: TRBV2
j_gene: TRBJ2-1
abundance: -
d_gene: -
CDR3nt: TGTGCCAGCAGTGCAGGGAGCGTCAAAAATGAGCAGTTCTTC
CDR3aa: CASSAGSVKNEQFF

v_gene: TRBV28
j_gene: TRBJ2-3
abundance: -
d_gene: TRBD2
CDR3nt: TGTGCCAGCAGTCCGGGGGGGCGCACAGATACGCAGTATTTT
CDR3aa: CASSPGGRTDTQYF

v_gene: TRBV4-2
j_gene: TRBJ2-7
abundance: few
d_gene: TRBD2
CDR3nt: TGTGCCAGCAGCCTCTCCGGGACTAGCGGGAGAGAGCAGTACTTC
CDR3aa: CASSLSGTSGREQYF